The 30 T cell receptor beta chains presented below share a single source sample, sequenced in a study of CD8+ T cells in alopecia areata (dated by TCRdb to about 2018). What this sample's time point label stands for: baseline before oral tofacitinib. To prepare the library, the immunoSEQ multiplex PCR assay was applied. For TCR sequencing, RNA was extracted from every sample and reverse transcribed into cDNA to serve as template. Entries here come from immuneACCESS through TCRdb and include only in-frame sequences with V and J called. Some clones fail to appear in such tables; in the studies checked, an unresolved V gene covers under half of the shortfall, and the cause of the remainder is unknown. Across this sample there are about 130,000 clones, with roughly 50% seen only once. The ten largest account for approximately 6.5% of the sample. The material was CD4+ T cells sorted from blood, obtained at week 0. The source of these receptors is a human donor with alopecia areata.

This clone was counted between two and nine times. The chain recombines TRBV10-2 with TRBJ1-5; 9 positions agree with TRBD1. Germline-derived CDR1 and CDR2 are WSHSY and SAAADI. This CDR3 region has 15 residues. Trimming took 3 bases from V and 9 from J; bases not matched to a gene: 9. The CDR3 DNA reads TGCGCCAGCAGTGATACAGGGGGCGCTTCCCGGCCCCAGCATTTT. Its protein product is CASSDTGGASRPQHF.

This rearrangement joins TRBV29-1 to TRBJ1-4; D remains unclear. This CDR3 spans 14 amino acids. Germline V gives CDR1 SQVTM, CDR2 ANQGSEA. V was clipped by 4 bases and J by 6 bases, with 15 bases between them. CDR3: CSVGKNLNDEKLFF. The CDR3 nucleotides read TGCAGCGTTGGGAAAAACCTAAACGATGAAAAACTGTTTTTT.

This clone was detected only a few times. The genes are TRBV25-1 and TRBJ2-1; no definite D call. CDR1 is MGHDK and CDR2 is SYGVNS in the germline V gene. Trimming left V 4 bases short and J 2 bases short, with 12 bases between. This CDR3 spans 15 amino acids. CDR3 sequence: CASSARLGPYNEQFF. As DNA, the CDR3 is TGTGCCAGCAGTGCCCGACTGGGCCCCTACAATGAGCAGTTCTTC. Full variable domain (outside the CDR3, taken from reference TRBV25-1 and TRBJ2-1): EADIYQTPRYLVIGTGKKITLECSQTMGHDKMYWYQQDPGMELHLIHYSYGVNSTEKGDLSSESTVSRIRTEHFPLTLESARPSHTSQYLCASSARLGPYNEQFFGPGTRLTVL.

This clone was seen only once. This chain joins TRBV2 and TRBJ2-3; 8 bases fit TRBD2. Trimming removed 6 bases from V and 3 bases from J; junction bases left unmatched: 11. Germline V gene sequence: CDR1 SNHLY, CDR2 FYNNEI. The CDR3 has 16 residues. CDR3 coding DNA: TGTGCCAGCAGCCGCCTCGGGGGGGCTATGACAGATACGCAGTATTTT. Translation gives CASSRLGGAMTDTQYF.

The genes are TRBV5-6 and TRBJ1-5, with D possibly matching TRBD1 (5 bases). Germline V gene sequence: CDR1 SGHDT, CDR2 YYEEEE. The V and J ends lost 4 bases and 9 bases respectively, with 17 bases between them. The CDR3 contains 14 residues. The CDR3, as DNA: TGTGCCAGCAGCCATAGGGAGGGGTTAGCGCCCCAGCATTTT. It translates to CASSHREGLAPQHF.

CDR3 bases: TGTGCCTGGAGTGTCGGAGCCTCTCGCCGAAACACCATATATTTT. Translation gives CAWSVGASRRNTIYF. The rearrangement uses TRBV30 and TRBJ1-3; D gene uncertain. The CDR3 length is 15 residues. The germline V and J ends were trimmed by 0 bases and 5 bases, with 14 bases remaining between them. Germline V lookup: CDR1 GTSNPN, CDR2 SVGIG (reference sequence).

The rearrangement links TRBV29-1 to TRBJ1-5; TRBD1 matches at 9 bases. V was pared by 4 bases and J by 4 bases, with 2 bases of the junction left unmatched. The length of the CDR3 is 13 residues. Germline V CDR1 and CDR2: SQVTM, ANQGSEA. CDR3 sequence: CSVVGQGNQPQHF. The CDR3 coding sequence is TGCAGCGTTGTTGGACAGGGGAATCAGCCCCAGCATTTT.

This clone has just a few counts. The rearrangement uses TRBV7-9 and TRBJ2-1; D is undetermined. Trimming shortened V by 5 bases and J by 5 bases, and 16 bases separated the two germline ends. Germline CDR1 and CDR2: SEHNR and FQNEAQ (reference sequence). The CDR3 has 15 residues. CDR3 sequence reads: CASSRTSFGDNEQFF. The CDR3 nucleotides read TGTGCCAGCAGCCGGACCTCGTTTGGGGACAATGAGCAGTTCTTC.

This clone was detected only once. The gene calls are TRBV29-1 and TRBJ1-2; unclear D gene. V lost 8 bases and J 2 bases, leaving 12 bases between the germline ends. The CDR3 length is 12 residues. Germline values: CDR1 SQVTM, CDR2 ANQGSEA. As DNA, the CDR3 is TGCAGCCAACCCGGGCTGAACTATGGCTACACCTTC. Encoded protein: CSQPGLNYGYTF.

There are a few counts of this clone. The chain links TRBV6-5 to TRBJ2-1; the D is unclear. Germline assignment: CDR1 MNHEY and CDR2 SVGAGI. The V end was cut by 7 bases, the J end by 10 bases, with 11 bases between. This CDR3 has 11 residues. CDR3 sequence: CASTSLGEQFF. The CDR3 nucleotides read TGTGCCAGCACCTCGTTGGGGGAGCAGTTCTTC.

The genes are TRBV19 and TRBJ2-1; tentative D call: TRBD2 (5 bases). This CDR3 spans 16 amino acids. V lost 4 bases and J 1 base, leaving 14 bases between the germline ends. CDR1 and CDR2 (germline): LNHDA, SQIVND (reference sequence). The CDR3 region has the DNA TGTGCCAGTAGTAGGTCGCGAGGGCTTTCCTACAATGAGCAGTTCTTC. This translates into CASSRSRGLSYNEQFF.

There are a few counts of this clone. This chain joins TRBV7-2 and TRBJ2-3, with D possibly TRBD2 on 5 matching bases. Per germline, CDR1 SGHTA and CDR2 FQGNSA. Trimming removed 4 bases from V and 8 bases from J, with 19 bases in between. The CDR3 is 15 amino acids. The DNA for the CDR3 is TGTGCCAGCAGCTCCGACTCGACACGTCGGGGTACGCAGTATTTT. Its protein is CASSSDSTRRGTQYF.

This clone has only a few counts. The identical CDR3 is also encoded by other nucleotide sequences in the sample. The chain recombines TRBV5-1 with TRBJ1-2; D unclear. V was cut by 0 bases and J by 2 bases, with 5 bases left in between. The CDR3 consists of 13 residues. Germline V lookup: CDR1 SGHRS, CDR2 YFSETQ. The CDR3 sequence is CASSLGGNYGYTF. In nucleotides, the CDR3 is TGCGCCAGCAGCTTGGGAGGCAACTATGGCTACACCTTC.

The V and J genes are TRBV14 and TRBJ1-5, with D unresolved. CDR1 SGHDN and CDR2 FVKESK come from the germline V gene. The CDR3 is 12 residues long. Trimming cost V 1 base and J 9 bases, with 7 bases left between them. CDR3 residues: CASSQGRRPQHF. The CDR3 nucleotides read TGTGCCAGCAGCCAAGGTAGGAGGCCCCAGCATTTT.

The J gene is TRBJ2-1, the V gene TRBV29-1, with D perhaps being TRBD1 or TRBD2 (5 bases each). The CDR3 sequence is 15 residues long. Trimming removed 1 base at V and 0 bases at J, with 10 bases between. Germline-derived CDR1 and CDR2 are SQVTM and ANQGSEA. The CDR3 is CSVEGGSISYNEQFF. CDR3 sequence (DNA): TGCAGCGTTGAAGGGGGGAGCATCTCCTACAATGAGCAGTTCTTC.

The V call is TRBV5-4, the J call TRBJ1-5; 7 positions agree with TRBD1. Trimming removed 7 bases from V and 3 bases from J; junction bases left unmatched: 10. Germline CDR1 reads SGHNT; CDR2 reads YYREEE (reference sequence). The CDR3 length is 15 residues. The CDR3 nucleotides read TGTGCCAGCTTTGGGGGCAGGGGGGACAATCAGCCCCAGCATTTT. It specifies CASFGGRGDNQPQHF.

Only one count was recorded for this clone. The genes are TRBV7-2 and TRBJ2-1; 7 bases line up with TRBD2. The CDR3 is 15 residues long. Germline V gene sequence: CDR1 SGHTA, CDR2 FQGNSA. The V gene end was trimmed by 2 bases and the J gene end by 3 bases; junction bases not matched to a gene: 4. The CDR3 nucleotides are TGTGCCAGCAGCTTAATTGGCGGGAGCTACAATGAGCAGTTCTTC. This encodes CASSLIGGSYNEQFF.

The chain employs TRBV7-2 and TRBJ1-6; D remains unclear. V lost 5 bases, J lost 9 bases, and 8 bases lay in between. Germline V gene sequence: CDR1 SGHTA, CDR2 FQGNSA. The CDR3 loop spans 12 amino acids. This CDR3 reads CASSRTVSPLHF. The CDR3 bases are TGTGCCAGCAGCCGTACTGTTTCACCCCTCCACTTT.

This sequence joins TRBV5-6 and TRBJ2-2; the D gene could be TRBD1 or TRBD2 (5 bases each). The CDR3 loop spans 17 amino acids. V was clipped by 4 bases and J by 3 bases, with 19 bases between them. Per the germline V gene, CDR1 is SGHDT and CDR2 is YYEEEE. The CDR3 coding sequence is TGTGCCAGCAGCGTCATCTCCCGGGGCCGGGACACCGGGGAGCTGTTTTTT. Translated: CASSVISRGRDTGELFF.

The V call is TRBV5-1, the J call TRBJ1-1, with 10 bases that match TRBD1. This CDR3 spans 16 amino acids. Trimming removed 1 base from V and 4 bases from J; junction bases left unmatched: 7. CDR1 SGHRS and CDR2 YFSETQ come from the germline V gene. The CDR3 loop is CASSLFGTGDGTEAFF. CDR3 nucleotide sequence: TGCGCCAGCAGCTTGTTTGGGACAGGGGATGGCACTGAAGCTTTCTTT. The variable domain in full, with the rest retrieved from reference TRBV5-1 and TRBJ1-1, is KAGVTQTPRYLIKTRGQQVTLSCSPISGHRSVSWYQQTPGQGLQFLFEYFSETQRNKGNFPGRFSGRQFSNSRSEMNVSTLELGDSALYLCASSLFGTGDGTEAFFGQGTRLTVV.

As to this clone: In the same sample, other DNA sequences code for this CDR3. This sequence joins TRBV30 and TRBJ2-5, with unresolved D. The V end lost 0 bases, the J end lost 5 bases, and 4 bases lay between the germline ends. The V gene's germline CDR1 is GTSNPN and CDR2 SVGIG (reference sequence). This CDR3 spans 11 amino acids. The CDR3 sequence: CAWSVGETQYF. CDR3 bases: TGTGCCTGGAGTGTGGGGGAGACCCAGTACTTC.

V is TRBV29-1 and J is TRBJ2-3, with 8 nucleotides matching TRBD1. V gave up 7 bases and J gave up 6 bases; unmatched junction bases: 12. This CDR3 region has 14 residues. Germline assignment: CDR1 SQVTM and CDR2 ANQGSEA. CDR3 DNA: TGCAGCGCACGGACAGGGACCCCGGGGGATACGCAGTATTTT. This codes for CSARTGTPGDTQYF.

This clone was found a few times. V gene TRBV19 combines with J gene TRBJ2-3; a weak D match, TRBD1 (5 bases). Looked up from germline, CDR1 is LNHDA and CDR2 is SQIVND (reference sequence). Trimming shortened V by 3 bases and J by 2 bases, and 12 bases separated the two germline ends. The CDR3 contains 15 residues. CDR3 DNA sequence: TGTGCCAGTAGTATGGGGCTCCGCGTCACAGATACGCAGTATTTT. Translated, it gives CASSMGLRVTDTQYF. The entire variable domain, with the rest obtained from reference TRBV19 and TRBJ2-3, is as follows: DGGITQSPKYLFRKEGQNVTLSCEQNLNHDAMYWYRQDPGQGLRLIYYSQIVNDFQKGDIAEGYSVSREKKESFPLTVTSAQKNPTAFYLCASSMGLRVTDTQYFGPGTRLTVL.

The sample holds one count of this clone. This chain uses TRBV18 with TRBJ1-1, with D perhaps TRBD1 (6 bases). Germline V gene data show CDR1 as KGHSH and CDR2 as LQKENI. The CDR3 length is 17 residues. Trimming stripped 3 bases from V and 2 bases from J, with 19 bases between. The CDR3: CASSPPRLIGGNTEAFF. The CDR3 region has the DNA TGTGCCAGCTCACCCCCCCGGTTAATAGGGGGAAACACTGAAGCTTTCTTT. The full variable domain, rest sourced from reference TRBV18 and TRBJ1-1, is NAGVMQNPRHLVRRRGQEARLRCSPMKGHSHVYWYRQLPEEGLKFMVYLQKENIIDESGMPKERFSAEFPKEGPSILRIQQVVRGDSAAYFCASSPPRLIGGNTEAFFGQGTRLTVV.

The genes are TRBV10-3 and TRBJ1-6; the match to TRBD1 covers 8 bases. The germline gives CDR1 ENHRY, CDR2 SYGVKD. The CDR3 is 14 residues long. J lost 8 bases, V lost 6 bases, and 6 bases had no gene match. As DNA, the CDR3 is TGTGCCATCAGCGACCCGACAGGGGATTCACCCCTCCACTTT. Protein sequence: CAISDPTGDSPLHF.

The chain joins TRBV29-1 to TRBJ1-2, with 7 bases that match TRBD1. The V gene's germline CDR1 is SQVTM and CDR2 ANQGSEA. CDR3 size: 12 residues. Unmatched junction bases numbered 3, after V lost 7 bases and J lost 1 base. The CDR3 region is CSGGQYNYGYTF. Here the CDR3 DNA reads TGCAGCGGGGGACAGTATAACTATGGCTACACCTTC.

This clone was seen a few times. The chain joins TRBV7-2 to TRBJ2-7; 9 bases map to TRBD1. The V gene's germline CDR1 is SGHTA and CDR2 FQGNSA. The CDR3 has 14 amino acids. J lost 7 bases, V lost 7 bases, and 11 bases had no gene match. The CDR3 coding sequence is TGTGCCAGCAAGCCGGGACAGGGTTTTAGGGAGCAGTACTTC. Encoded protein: CASKPGQGFREQYF.

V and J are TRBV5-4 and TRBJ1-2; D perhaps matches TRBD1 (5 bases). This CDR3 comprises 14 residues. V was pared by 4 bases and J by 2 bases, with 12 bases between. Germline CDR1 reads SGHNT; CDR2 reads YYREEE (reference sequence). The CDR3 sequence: CASSLQGTNYGYTF. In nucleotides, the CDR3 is TGTGCCAGCAGCCTACAAGGGACGAACTATGGCTACACCTTC.

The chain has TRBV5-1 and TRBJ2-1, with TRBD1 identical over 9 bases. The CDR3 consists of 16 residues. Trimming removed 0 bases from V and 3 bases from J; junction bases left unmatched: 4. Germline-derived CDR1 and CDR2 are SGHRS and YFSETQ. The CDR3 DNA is TGCGCCAGCAGCTTGGCGCCGGGACAGGGCTACAATGAGCAGTTCTTC. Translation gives CASSLAPGQGYNEQFF. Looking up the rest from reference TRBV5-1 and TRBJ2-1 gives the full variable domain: KAGVTQTPRYLIKTRGQQVTLSCSPISGHRSVSWYQQTPGQGLQFLFEYFSETQRNKGNFPGRFSGRQFSNSRSEMNVSTLELGDSALYLCASSLAPGQGYNEQFFGPGTRLTVL.

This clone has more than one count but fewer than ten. The DNA of the CDR3 is TGTGCCAGCAGTTTATCGGGCAGGGGAGGATCCTACGAGCAGTACTTC. Translated, it gives CASSLSGRGGSYEQYF. The chain recombines TRBV27 with TRBJ2-7; D may be TRBD1 or TRBD2 (6 bases each). The CDR3 runs to 16 residues. V shed 0 bases and J shed 1 base, with 13 bases lying between them. Looked up from germline, CDR1 is MNHEY and CDR2 is SMNVEV (reference sequence).